Listed below are T cell receptor beta chains from one sample, sequenced in a study of radiotherapy plus CTLA-4 blockade in lung cancer. Sequencing used immunoSEQ multiplex PCR; TCRdb keeps in-frame clones, though not all of them. The sample records about 53,000 clones, 85% being singletons. The input for sequencing was peripheral blood, taken from a patient treated with radiotherapy plus ipilimumab. The receptors shown here come from a human donor with non-small cell lung cancer whose response to radiotherapy plus ipilimumab could not be evaluated. The CDR3 runs from the conserved cysteine through the conserved F or W. D genes are given only for firm matches. The size field is filled for only some rows; it gives once, few, many or a size class.

J: TRBJ1-1
D: -
size: once
V: TRBV27
CDR3: CASSRQFNTEAFF
DNA: TGTGCCAGCAGTCGACAGTTTAACACTGAAGCTTTCTTT

J: TRBJ2-5
D: -
size: -
V: TRBV10-1
CDR3: CAGGGSAPSETQYF
DNA: TGCGCAGGGGGAGGGAGCGCCCCTTCAGAGACCCAGTACTTC

J: TRBJ1-3
D: TRBD1
size: once
V: TRBV19
CDR3: CASTGTGIRAGNTIYF
DNA: TGTGCCAGTACCGGGACAGGGATTCGGGCTGGAAACACCATATATTTT

J: TRBJ2-3
D: -
size: few
V: TRBV11-2
CDR3: CASSPPRLGRTDTQYF
DNA: TGTGCCAGCAGCCCCCCCAGGCTTGGGCGCACAGATACGCAGTATTTT

J: TRBJ1-2
D: -
size: -
V: TRBV5-1
CDR3: CASSFSAGEQGYTF
DNA: TGCGCCAGCAGCTTTTCGGCAGGGGAACAAGGCTACACCTTC

J: TRBJ2-3
D: -
size: -
V: TRBV7-2
CDR3: CASSLQGLGTDTQYF
DNA: TGTGCCAGCAGCCTACAGGGATTGGGCACAGATACGCAGTATTTT

J: TRBJ2-7
D: TRBD1
size: -
V: TRBV5-1
CDR3: CASSSGQGGYEQYF
DNA: TGCGCCAGCAGCTCGGGACAGGGGGGCTACGAGCAGTACTTC

J: TRBJ2-7
D: -
size: -
V: TRBV20-1
CDR3: CSVSMPEQYF
DNA: TGCAGTGTCAGTATGCCCGAGCAGTACTTC

J: TRBJ1-3
D: -
size: -
V: TRBV11-1
CDR3: CASSSLRGDGNTIYF
DNA: TGTGCCAGCAGCTCCCTCCGGGGAGATGGAAACACCATATATTTT

J: TRBJ2-3
D: -
size: -
V: TRBV7-3
CDR3: CASSPIQGNTQYF
DNA: TGTGCCAGCAGCCCGATCCAGGGAAATACGCAGTATTTT

J: TRBJ2-2
D: TRBD1
size: few
V: TRBV19
CDR3: CASRQGTNTGELFF
DNA: TGTGCCTCCCGACAGGGGACGAACACCGGGGAGCTGTTTTTT

J: TRBJ1-4
D: -
size: -
V: TRBV4-2
CDR3: CASSLAGSSGNEKLFF
DNA: TGTGCCAGCAGCCTCGCCGGGTCGTCGGGGAATGAAAAACTGTTTTTT

J: TRBJ2-2
D: TRBD2
size: -
V: TRBV2
CDR3: CASSEREGLELFF
DNA: TGTGCCAGCAGTGAGAGGGAGGGCCTGGAGCTGTTTTTT

J: TRBJ2-3
D: TRBD1
size: once
V: TRBV4-3
CDR3: CASSSGTASTDTQYF
DNA: TGCGCCAGCAGTTCCGGGACAGCTAGCACAGATACGCAGTATTTT

J: TRBJ1-4
D: TRBD1
size: -
V: TRBV30
CDR3: CAWTGGNEKLFF
DNA: TGTGCCTGGACAGGGGGTAATGAAAAACTGTTTTTT

J: TRBJ2-1
D: -
size: -
V: TRBV11-3
CDR3: CASSLDAGLNEQFF
DNA: TGTGCCAGCAGCTTAGATGCGGGCCTCAATGAGCAGTTCTTC

J: TRBJ1-2
D: -
size: once
V: TRBV7-9
CDR3: CASSLEWADRPNYGYTF
DNA: TGTGCCAGCAGCTTAGAATGGGCAGATCGACCTAACTATGGCTACACCTTC

J: TRBJ1-6
D: -
size: -
V: TRBV7-3
CDR3: CASSLSASNSPLHF
DNA: TGTGCCAGCAGCTTGTCAGCTAGTAATTCACCCCTCCACTTT

J: TRBJ2-1
D: -
size: once
V: TRBV28
CDR3: CASRFSSYNEQFF
DNA: TGTGCCAGCAGGTTTAGCTCCTACAATGAGCAGTTCTTC

J: TRBJ2-7
D: -
size: -
V: TRBV7-2
CDR3: CASNWGDRPYEQYF
DNA: TGTGCCAGCAACTGGGGAGACAGGCCCTACGAGCAGTACTTC

J: TRBJ2-7
D: TRBD1
size: -
V: TRBV4-3
CDR3: CASSQAGTGPYEQYF
DNA: TGCGCCAGCAGCCAGGCCGGGACAGGTCCCTACGAGCAGTACTTC

J: TRBJ2-3
D: -
size: -
V: TRBV7-9
CDR3: CATKRGSTDTQYF
DNA: TGTGCCACCAAGAGGGGGAGCACAGATACGCAGTATTTT

J: TRBJ1-2
D: TRBD1
size: -
V: TRBV29-1
CDR3: CSVDGRRDRNYGYTF
DNA: TGCAGCGTTGATGGGAGACGGGACAGGAACTATGGCTACACCTTC

J: TRBJ2-7
D: -
size: -
V: TRBV7-2
CDR3: CASSLGGGLQF
DNA: TGTGCCAGCAGCTTAGGAGGTGGACTTCAATTC

J: TRBJ1-1
D: TRBD1
size: -
V: TRBV11-3
CDR3: CASSLAGTGGETNTEAFF
DNA: TGTGCCAGCAGCTTAGCCGGGACAGGGGGCGAGACGAACACTGAAGCTTTCTTT

J: TRBJ1-5
D: TRBD1
size: -
V: TRBV10-3
CDR3: CAISESSGTGGRQPQHF
DNA: TGTGCCATCAGTGAGTCATCCGGGACAGGGGGGCGTCAGCCCCAGCATTTT

J: TRBJ1-1
D: TRBD1
size: -
V: TRBV29-1
CDR3: CSVRKGGYPYEAFF
DNA: TGCAGCGTTCGGAAAGGGGGCTATCCGTATGAAGCTTTCTTT

J: TRBJ2-5
D: TRBD1
size: -
V: TRBV7-9
CDR3: CASSLSGQGETQYF
DNA: TGTGCCAGCAGCTTATCGGGACAGGGAGAGACCCAGTACTTC

J: TRBJ2-1
D: TRBD2
size: once
V: TRBV28
CDR3: CASSRAGGPYNEQFF
DNA: TGTGCCAGCAGCCGAGCGGGAGGGCCTTACAATGAGCAGTTCTTC

J: TRBJ2-7
D: TRBD2
size: -
V: TRBV28
CDR3: CASSLELAGAPTYEQYF
DNA: TGTGCCAGCAGTTTAGAACTAGCGGGAGCCCCGACCTACGAGCAGTACTTC

J: TRBJ1-5
D: TRBD1
size: -
V: TRBV28
CDR3: CASSVDRGLSQPQHF
DNA: TGTGCCAGCAGCGTGGACAGGGGACTTAGTCAGCCCCAGCATTTT

J: TRBJ1-1
D: TRBD1
size: -
V: TRBV19
CDR3: CASRTLTGGGTEAFF
DNA: TGTGCCAGTAGGACTCTTACAGGGGGAGGCACTGAAGCTTTCTTT

J: TRBJ1-3
D: TRBD1
size: -
V: TRBV7-2
CDR3: CASSSHGQGGNTIYF
DNA: TGTGCCAGCAGCTCTCATGGACAGGGAGGAAACACCATATATTTT

J: TRBJ1-2
D: TRBD1
size: -
V: TRBV5-1
CDR3: CASSLGETGNYGYTF
DNA: TGCGCCAGCAGCTTGGGCGAGACAGGGAACTATGGCTACACCTTC

J: TRBJ1-1
D: TRBD1
size: -
V: TRBV6-4
CDR3: CASSTGGRIPNTEAFF
DNA: TGTGCCAGCAGCACAGGGGGACGGATCCCGAACACTGAAGCTTTCTTT

J: TRBJ1-2
D: TRBD1
size: -
V: TRBV19
CDR3: CASSIDVLAQGVFYGYTF
DNA: TGTGCCAGTAGTATAGACGTCTTGGCACAGGGGGTTTTCTATGGCTACACCTTC

J: TRBJ2-7
D: -
size: few
V: TRBV6-6
CDR3: CASRGGQTYEQYF
DNA: TGTGCCAGCAGGGGGGGACAGACCTACGAGCAGTACTTC

J: TRBJ1-5
D: TRBD1
size: -
V: TRBV6-5
CDR3: CASRPQGNSNQPQHF
DNA: TGTGCCAGCAGGCCACAGGGGAACAGCAATCAGCCCCAGCATTTT

J: TRBJ1-3
D: -
size: -
V: TRBV30
CDR3: CAWSGDYNSGNTIYF
DNA: TGTGCCTGGAGTGGTGACTACAACTCTGGAAACACCATATATTTT

J: TRBJ2-1
D: TRBD1
size: -
V: TRBV11-2
CDR3: CASSITRTGGRNEQFF
DNA: TGTGCCAGCAGCATTACTCGGACAGGGGGCCGAAATGAGCAGTTCTTC

J: TRBJ2-6
D: TRBD1
size: -
V: TRBV7-3
CDR3: CASSLFPTGAGANVLTF
DNA: TGTGCCAGCAGCTTATTCCCGACAGGGGCTGGGGCCAACGTCCTGACTTTC

J: TRBJ2-1
D: -
size: -
V: TRBV4-3
CDR3: CASSQDTGTYNEQFF
DNA: TGCGCCAGCAGCCAAGATACCGGGACCTACAATGAGCAGTTCTTC

J: TRBJ2-1
D: -
size: few
V: TRBV5-1
CDR3: CASEGQGEQFF
DNA: TGCGCCAGCGAGGGACAAGGTGAGCAGTTCTTC

J: TRBJ1-2
D: -
size: -
V: TRBV28
CDR3: CASSPLHSFNYGYTF
DNA: TGTGCCAGCAGCCCCCTACACAGCTTCAACTATGGCTACACCTTC

J: TRBJ1-2
D: TRBD1
size: -
V: TRBV7-2
CDR3: CASSTKGQATDGYTF
DNA: TGTGCCAGCAGCACAAAAGGACAGGCAACGGATGGCTACACCTTC

J: TRBJ2-3
D: TRBD2
size: once
V: TRBV28
CDR3: CASSLRGSGTDTQYF
DNA: TGTGCCAGCAGTTTGCGCGGGAGCGGAACAGATACGCAGTATTTT

J: TRBJ2-3
D: TRBD1
size: -
V: TRBV27
CDR3: CASSTDRVTDTQYF
DNA: TGTGCCAGCAGTACCGACAGGGTTACAGATACGCAGTATTTT

J: TRBJ1-5
D: TRBD1
size: -
V: TRBV28
CDR3: CASNRGYQPQHF
DNA: TGTGCCAGCAACAGGGGGTATCAGCCCCAGCATTTT

J: TRBJ2-1
D: -
size: -
V: TRBV9
CDR3: CASSRYNEQFF
DNA: TGTGCCAGCAGCCGTTACAATGAGCAGTTCTTC

J: TRBJ2-7
D: -
size: -
V: TRBV18
CDR3: CASSPRTIHEQYF
DNA: TGTGCCAGCTCACCACGGACAATCCACGAGCAGTACTTC

J: TRBJ2-7
D: TRBD2
size: -
V: TRBV6-1
CDR3: CASSEVSGSYEQYF
DNA: TGTGCCAGCAGTGAGGTTAGCGGGAGTTACGAGCAGTACTTC